Each of the 26 T cell receptor beta chains below was sequenced from the same sample in a study of blood T cell repertoires in COVID-19. The repertoire was sequenced with immunoSEQ multiplex PCR; TCRdb's copy has only in-frame clones and lacks some. The sample has a few hundred thousand clones, more than 70% seen once. Sequencing input: PBMCs or T cells enriched from blood (not recorded which). These receptors came from a man between 40 and 49 years old in a cohort exposed to, infected with or recovered from COVID-19 (not recorded which).

As DNA, the CDR3 is TGTGCCAGCACCGAGGTTGGGACAGATACGCAGTATTTT. Translated, it gives CASTEVGTDTQYF. V usage is TRBV6-5 and J usage is TRBJ2-3, with D hard to call. V was trimmed by 7 bases and J by 3 bases, leaving 11 bases between them. The V gene's germline CDR1 is MNHEY and CDR2 SVGAGI. The CDR3 runs 13 residues.

The V and J genes are TRBV29-1 and TRBJ2-1, with 12 positions matching TRBD2. This CDR3 contains 15 residues. The germline V gene encodes CDR1 SQVTM and CDR2 ANQGSEA. V trimming: 7 bases; J trimming: 6 bases; junction bases outside the gene matches: 10. CDR3 region: CSAGDLAGGPNEQFF. The CDR3 region has the DNA TGCAGCGCCGGAGACCTAGCGGGAGGGCCCAATGAGCAGTTCTTC.

This clone occurred a few times. This rearrangement joins TRBV6-5 to TRBJ2-1, with 10 bases that match TRBD2. The CDR3 totals 14 residues. The V segment lost 5 bases and the J segment 4 bases; nucleotides outside the gene matches: 2. Per germline, CDR1 MNHEY and CDR2 SVGAGI. CDR3 residues: CASSTLAGYNEQFF. The DNA of the CDR3 is TGTGCCAGCAGTACACTAGCGGGGTACAATGAGCAGTTCTTC.

This clone was picked up many times. V usage is TRBV30 and J usage is TRBJ2-1, with TRBD1 matching over 7 bases. The V segment lost 3 bases and the J segment 4 bases; nucleotides outside the gene matches: 6. The CDR3 contains 14 residues. Looked up from germline, CDR1 is GTSNPN and CDR2 is SVGIG (reference sequence). CDR3: CAWRAQGPYNEQFF. The CDR3 nucleotides are TGTGCCTGGAGGGCACAGGGGCCATACAATGAGCAGTTCTTC.

The CDR3 sequence is CASSPTPNTEAFF. DNA for the CDR3: TGCGCCAGCAGCCCAACACCGAACACTGAAGCTTTCTTT. The chain joins TRBV4-1 to TRBJ1-1; D gene ambiguous. The ends were cut back, 4 bases at V and 1 base at J, with 7 bases in the middle. The germline V gene has CDR1 MGHRA and CDR2 YSYEKL. The CDR3 has 13 amino acids.

V and J are TRBV18 and TRBJ2-1; the D gene is possibly TRBD1 (5 bases). This CDR3 is built from 14 residues. Trimming left V 2 bases short and J 5 bases short, with 10 bases between. Germline-derived CDR1 and CDR2 are KGHSH and LQKENI. CDR3: CASSPKQGHNEQFF. CDR3 sequence (DNA): TGTGCCAGCTCACCAAAGCAGGGTCACAATGAGCAGTTCTTC.

In its sample, this clone was seen once. V gene TRBV19 combines with J gene TRBJ1-5; TRBD1 might be the D (6 bases). Looked up from germline, CDR1 is LNHDA and CDR2 is SQIVND (reference sequence). V lost 5 bases, J lost 6 bases, and 8 bases lay in between. This CDR3 is built from 12 residues. The CDR3 nucleotides read TGTGCCAGTAGTCCACAGGGTCAGCCCCAGCATTTT. Protein sequence: CASSPQGQPQHF.

The chain couples TRBV3-1 (or the pseudogene TRBV3-2) to TRBJ1-1, with 7 bases identical to TRBD1. The CDR3 has 14 amino acids. Germline V gene sequence: CDR1 LGHDT, CDR2 YNNKEL (reference sequence). V was clipped by 5 bases and J by 1 base; unmatched bases: 4. The CDR3, as DNA: TGTGCCAGCAGCGCGACAGGGACGAACACTGAAGCTTTCTTT. Its translation is CASSATGTNTEAFF.

This clone was seen a few times. The rearrangement joins TRBV18 to TRBJ2-1; possibly TRBD2 for D (5 bases). The CDR3 loop spans 13 amino acids. The ends were cut back, 6 bases at V and 5 bases at J, with 11 bases in the middle. Germline assignment: CDR1 KGHSH and CDR2 LQKENI. This CDR3 reads CASSRGLNNEQFF. The DNA for the CDR3 is TGTGCCAGCTCCCGGGGTCTGAACAATGAGCAGTTCTTC.

The rearrangement joins TRBV5-4 to TRBJ1-4, with 9 nucleotides matching TRBD1. Unmatched junction bases numbered 9, after V lost 4 bases and J lost 5 bases. CDR3 length: 16 amino acids. Germline values: CDR1 SGHNT, CDR2 YYREEE (reference sequence). The CDR3 sequence is CASSQIPGQGNEKLFF. The CDR3 DNA reads TGTGCCAGCAGCCAGATACCGGGACAGGGAAATGAAAAACTGTTTTTT.

This rearrangement joins TRBV5-1 to TRBJ1-5; TRBD1 matches at 7 bases. The CDR3 is 15 residues long. V gave up 4 bases and J gave up 6 bases; unmatched junction bases: 10. Germline lookup yields CDR1 SGHRS and CDR2 YFSETQ. The CDR3 nucleotides are TGCGCCAGCAGCCCGGGACTGCCAGGGGGTCAGCCCCAGCATTTT. It translates to CASSPGLPGGQPQHF.

The chain couples TRBV7-6 to TRBJ2-7; TRBD1 might be the D (6 bases). The germline gives CDR1 SGHVS, CDR2 FNYEAQ. The CDR3 is 13 amino acids. V lost 2 bases and J 3 bases, leaving 8 bases between the germline ends. The CDR3 spells CASSLQTGYEQYF. For the CDR3, the DNA is TGTGCCAGCAGCTTACAGACAGGCTACGAGCAGTACTTC.

This chain joins TRBV15 and TRBJ1-3; D might be TRBD1 (5 bases). The length of the CDR3 is 17 residues. Trimming took off 0 bases at V and 2 bases at J, with 14 bases between the two ends. CDR1 and CDR2 (germline): LNHNV, YYDKDF (reference sequence). CDR3 nucleotides: TGTGCCACCAGCAGAGATAAGGGGCGGTATGCTGGAAACACCATATATTTT. This encodes CATSRDKGRYAGNTIYF.

The J gene is TRBJ2-7, the V gene TRBV4-1; D gene ambiguous. Deletions cut 1 base from V and 4 bases from J, with 11 bases between. This CDR3 has 14 amino acids. Germline CDR1 is MGHRA and CDR2 is YSYEKL. CDR3 nucleotide sequence: TGCGCCAGCAGCCAAGGTTACAGCCCTTACGAGCAGTACTTC. Protein sequence: CASSQGYSPYEQYF.

V gene TRBV19 combines with J gene TRBJ2-6, with no clear D. The V gene lost 3 bases and the J gene lost 0 bases, with 12 bases spanning the gap. There are 17 residues in the CDR3. Looked up from germline, CDR1 is LNHDA and CDR2 is SQIVND (reference sequence). CDR3 DNA sequence: TGTGCCAGTAGTATTTCGAGGCCCCTCTCTGGGGCCAACGTCCTGACTTTC. Protein product: CASSISRPLSGANVLTF. The full variable domain, with the rest looked up from reference TRBV19 and TRBJ2-6, is DGGITQSPKYLFRKEGQNVTLSCEQNLNHDAMYWYRQDPGQGLRLIYYSQIVNDFQKGDIAEGYSVSREKKESFPLTVTSAQKNPTAFYLCASSISRPLSGANVLTFGAGSRLTVL.

The chain joins TRBV19 to TRBJ2-1; 7 positions agree with TRBD2. The CDR3 runs to 14 residues. The V gene end was trimmed by 4 bases and the J gene end by 7 bases; junction bases not matched to a gene: 7. Germline V gene lookup returns CDR1 LNHDA and CDR2 SQIVND (reference sequence). As DNA, the CDR3 is TGTGCCAGTAGTAAAGCTAGCGGTTGGAATGAGCAGTTCTTC. Translated, it gives CASSKASGWNEQFF.

The chain joins TRBV6-5 to TRBJ2-1; 7 bases agree with TRBD2. This CDR3 is built from 14 residues. V trimming: 6 bases; J trimming: 3 bases; junction bases outside the gene matches: 5. Germline values: CDR1 MNHEY, CDR2 SVGAGI. The CDR3 DNA reads as TGTGCCAGCAGGGCGGGAGTGGACTACAATGAGCAGTTCTTC. This translates into CASRAGVDYNEQFF.

V is TRBV2 and J is TRBJ2-1; TRBD1 matches at 9 bases. V lost 1 base, J lost 14 bases, and 3 bases stayed unmatched. The CDR3 spans 12 residues. Germline loops: CDR1 SNHLY, CDR2 FYNNEI. The chain's CDR3 is CASSEDRGLEFF. The CDR3 DNA sequence: TGTGCCAGCAGTGAAGACAGGGGGCTGGAGTTCTTC.

Comments on this clone: The same CDR3 can be traced to other DNA sequences in this sample. V usage is TRBV5-1 and J usage is TRBJ2-1; TRBD1 aligns across 10 bases. V trimming: 4 bases; J trimming: 4 bases; junction bases outside the gene matches: 2. There are 14 residues in the CDR3. The germline V gene has CDR1 SGHRS and CDR2 YFSETQ. CDR3 bases: TGCGCCAGCAGCCCGGGACAGGGGTACAATGAGCAGTTCTTC. Translated: CASSPGQGYNEQFF.

The chain carries TRBV7-9 and TRBJ1-2; 9 bases match TRBD1. The germline CDR1 and CDR2 sequences are SEHNR and FQNEAQ (reference sequence). The CDR3 covers 17 residues. V lost 6 bases and J lost 0; bases outside the gene matches: 11. Written as DNA, the CDR3 is TGTGCCAGCAGGGGGAGACTACAGGGGGCTACTAACTATGGCTACACCTTC. It encodes CASRGRLQGATNYGYTF.

The rearrangement uses TRBV4-1 and TRBJ2-5, with 8 bases aligning to TRBD2. Germline V lookup: CDR1 MGHRA, CDR2 YSYEKL. The CDR3 spans 15 residues. V lost 0 bases to trimming and J lost 4 bases; unmatched junction nucleotides: 4. The DNA of the CDR3 is TGCGCCAGCAGCCAAGATGGGCTAGCGGGAGAGACCCAGTACTTC. Translated, it gives CASSQDGLAGETQYF.

V gene TRBV28 combines with J gene TRBJ2-3, with 7 bases aligning to TRBD1. This CDR3 has 15 amino acids. J was trimmed by 1 base and V by 6 bases; bases with no gene match: 7. Germline loops: CDR1 MDHEN, CDR2 SYDVKM. CDR3 sequence reads: CASRDDRVRTDTQYF. The CDR3 DNA is TGTGCCAGCAGAGATGACAGGGTGCGCACAGATACGCAGTATTTT. Together with reference TRBV28 and TRBJ2-3, the CDR3 gives the full variable domain: DVKVTQSSRYLVKRTGEKVFLECVQDMDHENMFWYRQDPGLGLRLIYFSYDVKMKEKGDIPEGYSVSREKKERFSLILESASTNQTSMYLCASRDDRVRTDTQYFGPGTRLTVL.

The chain carries TRBV5-6 and TRBJ2-1; a possible D gene is TRBD1 (5 bases). The CDR3 extends over 13 amino acids. CDR1 and CDR2 from the germline V gene are SGHDT and YYEEEE. Deletions cut 2 bases from V and 4 bases from J, with 7 bases between. The CDR3 nucleotides read TGTGCCAGCAGCTTCGACAGTTACAATGAGCAGTTCTTC. Encoded protein: CASSFDSYNEQFF.

This chain connects TRBV28 to TRBJ1-6, with a tentative D call TRBD1 (6 bases). CDR3 length: 14 amino acids. Trimming removed 6 bases at V and 0 bases at J, with 6 bases between. Germline V CDR1 and CDR2: MDHEN, SYDVKM. The CDR3 sequence: CASRDSSYNSPLHF. For the CDR3, the DNA is TGTGCCAGCAGGGACAGCTCCTATAATTCACCCCTCCACTTT.

The chain couples TRBV5-4 to TRBJ1-1; tentative D call: TRBD1 (5 bases). Trimming shortened V by 3 bases and J by 1 base, and 10 bases separated the two germline ends. Per the germline V gene, CDR1 is SGHNT and CDR2 is YYREEE (reference sequence). The CDR3 runs to 14 residues. The CDR3 region is CASSWGGKNTEAFF. CDR3 DNA: TGTGCCAGCAGCTGGGGGGGAAAGAACACTGAAGCTTTCTTT.

The rearrangement joins TRBV10-1 to TRBJ2-1; 9 positions agree with TRBD1. The V segment lost 4 bases and the J segment 7 bases; nucleotides outside the gene matches: 11. Germline V gene lookup returns CDR1 WNHNN and CDR2 SYGVQD (reference sequence). The CDR3 length is 16 residues. As DNA, the CDR3 is TGCGCCAGCAGTGGACACCGGGACAGGGCTATGAATGAGCAGTTCTTC. This gives the protein CASSGHRDRAMNEQFF.